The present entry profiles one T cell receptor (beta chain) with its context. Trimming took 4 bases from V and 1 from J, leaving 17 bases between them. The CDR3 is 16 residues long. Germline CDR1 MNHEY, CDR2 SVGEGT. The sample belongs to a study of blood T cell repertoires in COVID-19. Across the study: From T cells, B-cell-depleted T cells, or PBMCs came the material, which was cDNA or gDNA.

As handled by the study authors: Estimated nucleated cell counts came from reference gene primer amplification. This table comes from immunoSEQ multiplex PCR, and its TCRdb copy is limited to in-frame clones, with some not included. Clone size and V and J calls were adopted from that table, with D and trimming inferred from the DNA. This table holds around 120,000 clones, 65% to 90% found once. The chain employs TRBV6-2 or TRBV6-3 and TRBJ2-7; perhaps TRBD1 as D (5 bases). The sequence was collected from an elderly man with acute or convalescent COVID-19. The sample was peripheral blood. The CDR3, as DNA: TGTGCCAGCAGTTTGTCTCAGGACATGGGATCCTACGAGCAGTACTTC. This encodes CASSLSQDMGSYEQYF.